These 27 T cell receptor beta chains share one sample of origin, sequenced in a study of shared T cell receptors in the human thymus. Sequenced by immunoSEQ multiplex PCR; TCRdb stores in-frame clones only, minus some. The table records about 660,000 clones, approximately 87% of them present only once. This sample was also put to use in a study of human thymus T cells.

The sample taken for sequencing was thymocytes. These receptors were obtained from a boy in the first two years of life with a congenital heart defect.

The chain uses TRBV5-4 and TRBJ2-6; D remains ambiguous. The CDR3 extends over 20 amino acids. The germline V and J ends were trimmed by 5 bases and 0 bases, with 24 bases remaining between them. The germline V gene has CDR1 SGHNT and CDR2 YYREEE (reference sequence). DNA for the CDR3: TGTGCCAGCAGGCCCACGGTGGGCCCAAGGCCCCCCTCTGGGGCCAACGTCCTGACTTTC. Its translation is CASRPTVGPRPPSGANVLTF.

This chain links TRBV1 with TRBJ2-1; no check of the table's D call, TRBD2, against the DNA was made. TRBV1 is tagged as a pseudogene. The CDR3 is 18 amino acids. CDR3 coding DNA: TGCACCAGCAGCCAAGATCCTCTAGCGGGAGTTATGGACAATGAGCAGTTCTTC. Amino acids: CTSSQDPLAGVMDNEQFF.

The chain uses TRBV7-2 and TRBJ2-7; no definite D call. The CDR3 totals 17 residues. Germline V gene data show CDR1 as SGHTA and CDR2 as FQGNSA. V lost 0 bases, J lost 4 bases, and 19 bases lay in between. The CDR3 is CASSLAPRVYPLYEQYF. The CDR3 DNA reads as TGTGCCAGCAGCTTAGCCCCCCGGGTCTATCCCCTTTACGAGCAGTACTTC.

The chain carries TRBV19 and TRBJ2-1; 10 bases fit TRBD2. The V and J ends lost 9 bases and 8 bases, in that order; junction bases with no gene match: 4. This CDR3 contains 12 residues. CDR1 is LNHDA and CDR2 is SQIVND in the germline V gene (reference sequence). CDR3 loop: CASEREGDEQFF. The CDR3 coding sequence is TGTGCCAGCGAGCGGGAGGGGGATGAGCAGTTCTTC.

The chain recombines TRBV4-2 with TRBJ2-1; 13 bases are a match to TRBD2. CDR3 size: 16 residues. Germline V gene lookup returns CDR1 LGHNA and CDR2 YNFKEQ. With V trimmed by 4 bases and J by 7 bases, 7 bases remained unmatched. DNA of the CDR3: TGTGCCAGCAGCCCCCAAGGACTAGCGGGAGAGAATGAGCAGTTCTTC. This translates into CASSPQGLAGENEQFF.

This chain connects TRBV2 to TRBJ2-1, with TRBD1 matching 7 bases. This CDR3 region has 15 residues. The V gene's germline CDR1 is SNHLY and CDR2 FYNNEI. J lost 4 bases, V lost 4 bases, and 7 bases had no gene match. CDR3 residues: CASSVRGRRYNEQFF. CDR3 bases: TGTGCCAGCAGTGTCAGGGGGAGAAGGTACAATGAGCAGTTCTTC.

The gene calls are TRBV2 and TRBJ2-7, with 12 bases that match TRBD2. The ends lost 7 bases at V and 6 bases at J; junction bases unmatched: 7. Germline assignment: CDR1 SNHLY and CDR2 FYNNEI. This CDR3 is 14 amino acids long. This CDR3 is CASNKTSGRPEQYF. The CDR3 DNA is TGTGCCAGCAATAAGACTAGCGGGAGACCCGAGCAGTACTTC. The full variable domain, in which reference TRBV2 and TRBJ2-7 provide the parts outside the CDR3, is EPEVTQTPSHQVTQMGQEVILRCVPISNHLYFYWYRQILGQKVEFLVSFYNNEISEKSEIFDDQFSVERPDGSNFTLKIRSTKLEDSAMYFCASNKTSGRPEQYFGPGTRLTVT.

The chain couples TRBV27 to TRBJ2-7, with 11 bases identical to TRBD2. The CDR3 is 15 amino acids. Germline V CDR1 and CDR2: MNHEY, SMNVEV (reference sequence). Unmatched junction bases numbered 8, after V lost 6 bases and J lost 4 bases. The CDR3 reads CASRPRLAGGYEQYF. Written as DNA, the CDR3 is TGTGCCAGCAGGCCCCGTCTAGCGGGAGGATACGAGCAGTACTTC.

The J gene is TRBJ1-5, the V gene TRBV27; a possible D gene is TRBD1 (5 bases). The CDR3 spans 14 residues. The germline CDR1 and CDR2 sequences are MNHEY and SMNVEV (reference sequence). Trimming cost V 0 bases and J 2 bases, with 5 bases left between them. The CDR3: CASSLSGGNQPQHF. For the CDR3, the DNA is TGTGCCAGCAGTTTATCAGGGGGCAATCAGCCCCAGCATTTT.

The rearrangement uses TRBV27 and TRBJ2-1, with 10 positions matching TRBD2. Germline V lookup: CDR1 MNHEY, CDR2 SMNVEV (reference sequence). Trimming took 2 bases from V and 11 from J; bases not matched to a gene: 3. The length of the CDR3 is 13 residues. CDR3 amino acids: CASSLASGRKQFF. The CDR3 nucleotides read TGTGCCAGCAGTTTAGCTAGCGGGAGAAAGCAGTTCTTC.

Remarks on this clone: Other nucleotide sequences from this sample produce the same CDR3. This chain links TRBV6-5 with TRBJ2-5, with 10 bases aligning to TRBD2. V was pared by 6 bases and J by 5 bases, with 12 bases of the junction left unmatched. This CDR3 spans 16 amino acids. Germline V lookup: CDR1 MNHEY, CDR2 SVGAGI. CDR3: CASSYGLAGAPETQYF. In nucleotides, the CDR3 is TGTGCCAGCAGCTACGGGCTAGCGGGAGCTCCGGAGACCCAGTACTTC.

This clone was observed once. The chain couples TRBV19 to TRBJ2-3; maybe TRBD1 (5 bases). V shed 4 bases and J shed 0 bases, with 11 bases lying between them. The CDR3 sequence is 15 residues long. CDR1 is LNHDA, CDR2 SQIVND, per germline (reference sequence). Here the CDR3 DNA reads TGTGCCAGTAGTAGACAGTGGGCTAGCACAGATACGCAGTATTTT. It encodes CASSRQWASTDTQYF. Based on the CDR3 plus reference TRBV19 and TRBJ2-3, the full variable domain is DGGITQSPKYLFRKEGQNVTLSCEQNLNHDAMYWYRQDPGQGLRLIYYSQIVNDFQKGDIAEGYSVSREKKESFPLTVTSAQKNPTAFYLCASSRQWASTDTQYFGPGTRLTVL.

The chain has TRBV18 and TRBJ2-7; D gene unclear. Germline values: CDR1 KGHSH, CDR2 LQKENI. The ends were cut back, 4 bases at V and 4 bases at J, with 8 bases in the middle. The CDR3 is 12 amino acids. This CDR3 reads CASSLEPYEQYF. Written as DNA, the CDR3 is TGTGCCAGCTCACTCGAGCCTTACGAGCAGTACTTC.

The V call is TRBV4-2, the J call TRBJ2-1; 14 nucleotides line up with TRBD2. This CDR3 is 16 amino acids long. The germline CDR1 and CDR2 sequences are LGHNA and YNFKEQ. J was trimmed by 9 bases and V by 4 bases; bases with no gene match: 8. The CDR3 bases are TGTGCCAGCAGCCGGGAGGGGACTAGCGGGAGTACTGAGCAGTTCTTC. Translating gives CASSREGTSGSTEQFF.

This clone was found once. The chain employs TRBV12-2 and TRBJ2-3; the table assigns TRBD2, which was not confirmed against the DNA. TRBV12-2 is labeled a pseudogene. The CDR3 spans 16 residues. The CDR3 DNA reads as TGTGCAAGTTTTCTAAGAGCGGGGACTAGCACAGATACGCAGTATTTT. Encoded protein: CASFLRAGTSTDTQYF.

The CDR3 nucleotides are TGTGCCAGCAGCCCCCGCGGGGGGGCCTTCTCCTACGAGCAGTACTTC. It is translated as CASSPRGGAFSYEQYF. V usage is TRBV7-9 and J usage is TRBJ2-7; TRBD2 matches 9 bases. The CDR3 sequence is 16 residues long. Germline CDR1 is SEHNR and CDR2 is FQNEAQ (reference sequence). Germline trimming cut 5 bases from V and 0 bases from J; bases unmatched to any gene: 8.

This chain connects TRBV5-1 to TRBJ1-3; D may be TRBD1 (5 bases). Per germline, CDR1 SGHRS and CDR2 YFSETQ. Trimming took off 4 bases at V and 0 bases at J, with 20 bases between the two ends. There are 18 residues in the CDR3. This CDR3 reads CASSQRGVTVDSGNTIYF. CDR3 coding DNA: TGCGCCAGCAGCCAACGCGGGGTGACAGTGGACTCTGGAAACACCATATATTTT.

The chain carries TRBV19 and TRBJ1-4; no firm D call. The CDR3 length is 13 residues. Germline values: CDR1 LNHDA, CDR2 SQIVND (reference sequence). The V gene lost 7 bases and the J gene lost 0 bases, with 6 bases spanning the gap. The CDR3 DNA sequence: TGTGCCAGTATGCGGGCAACTAATGAAAAACTGTTTTTT. Translation gives CASMRATNEKLFF.

V is TRBV30 and J is TRBJ2-1; 9 bases align to TRBD2. This CDR3 is 16 amino acids long. The V gene end was trimmed by 2 bases and the J gene end by 0 bases; junction bases not matched to a gene: 5. From germline, CDR1 is GTSNPN and CDR2 SVGIG (reference sequence). CDR3 protein: CAWSRASGNSYNEQFF. DNA for the CDR3: TGTGCCTGGAGTAGGGCTAGCGGGAACTCCTACAATGAGCAGTTCTTC.

The V and J genes are TRBV21-1 and TRBJ1-2; TRBD1, as called in the table, went unchecked against the DNA. TRBV21-1 is a recognized pseudogene. The CDR3 extends over 15 amino acids. The CDR3 DNA follows: TGTGCCAGCAGCATCGAGTTATACAGGGACTATGGCTACACCTTC. The encoded protein is CASSIELYRDYGYTF.

The table lists this clone with a few counts. This sequence joins TRBV29-1 and TRBJ2-1; 9 positions agree with TRBD2. Germline assignment: CDR1 SQVTM and CDR2 ANQGSEA. J lost 3 bases, V lost 4 bases, and 4 bases had no gene match. There are 14 residues in the CDR3. The CDR3 coding sequence is TGCAGCGTTGGAACTAGCGGGCACTACAATGAGCAGTTCTTC. It yields the protein CSVGTSGHYNEQFF.

This clone was counted a single time. The V and J genes are TRBV5-1 and TRBJ2-7; TRBD2 aligns across 10 bases. Germline V CDR1 and CDR2: SGHRS, YFSETQ. The CDR3 runs to 19 residues. J gave up 3 bases and V 4 bases, and 19 bases lay outside the gene matches. The DNA of the CDR3 is TGCGCCAGCAGCCTGGTGGGGGGGCCAGCTAGCGGGGGAGTCTACGAGCAGTACTTC. Translating it yields CASSLVGGPASGGVYEQYF.

On this clone: Other DNA sequences in this sample translate to the same CDR3. The CDR3 nucleotides read TGTGCCAGCAGTTTTGCTGGGACAGGGGCCTACGAGCAGTACTTC. Residues: CASSFAGTGAYEQYF. The chain links TRBV27 to TRBJ2-7; TRBD1 agrees at 10 bases. J lost 2 bases, V lost 3 bases, and 4 bases had no gene match. CDR1 and CDR2 from the germline V gene are MNHEY and SMNVEV (reference sequence). The CDR3 totals 15 residues.

The chain carries TRBV2 and TRBJ1-4, with D possibly being TRBD1 (5 bases). V lost 8 bases and J 0 bases, leaving 16 bases between the germline ends. Germline CDR1 reads SNHLY; CDR2 reads FYNNEI. The CDR3 sequence is 16 residues long. Here the CDR3 DNA reads TGTGCCAGCCACGACAGCCCCCGGGCAACTAATGAAAAACTGTTTTTT. This gives the protein CASHDSPRATNEKLFF.

The V call is TRBV7-2, the J call TRBJ2-3; 10 nucleotides match TRBD1. Trimming cost V 1 base and J 2 bases; bases outside gene matches: 3. The CDR3 length is 16 residues. Germline V lookup: CDR1 SGHTA, CDR2 FQGNSA. The CDR3 is CASSLGTGGDTDTQYF. The CDR3 DNA reads TGTGCCAGCAGCTTAGGGACAGGGGGGGACACAGATACGCAGTATTTT.

The chain recombines TRBV18 with TRBJ2-7; the match to TRBD2 covers 7 bases. Germline CDR1 is KGHSH and CDR2 is LQKENI. CDR3 length equals 16 residues. Trimming cost V 3 bases and J 0 bases; bases outside gene matches: 8. The CDR3 reads CASSPPEGGSSYEQYF. In nucleotides, the CDR3 is TGTGCCAGCTCACCCCCCGAGGGCGGGAGCTCCTACGAGCAGTACTTC.

This chain links TRBV20-1 with TRBJ2-1, with D tentatively TRBD2 (6 bases). Per the germline V gene, CDR1 is DFQATT and CDR2 is SNEGSKA (reference sequence). This CDR3 region has 11 residues. CDR3 sequence (DNA): TGCTTAGCGGCCTACTACAATGAGCAGTTCTTC. Its translation: CLAAYYNEQFF.